Listed here are 20 T cell receptor beta chains from one sample, sequenced in a study of T cells in Graves' hyperthyroidism and ophthalmopathy. RNA transcripts were the template for amplifying TCR beta CDR3 regions. Carried out on the TCR CDR3, a first-round RT-PCR used the HTBI primer set. MiXCR, applied by TCRdb to the multiplex PCR reads, yields one record per CDR3 protein. The table includes 340,000 or so distinct CDR3 sequences, roughly 21% detected once. The sample comprised blood. The receptors were gathered from a woman in her 50s with Graves' hyperthyroidism.

This clonotype was seen repeatedly, ten times or more. The rearrangement links TRBV2 to TRBJ1-5; D is unresolved. The germline V and J ends were trimmed by 4 bases and 3 bases, with 13 bases remaining between them. Germline V lookup: CDR1 SNHLY, CDR2 FYNNEI. The CDR3 is 15 amino acids. The CDR3 nucleotides read TGTGCCAGCAGTGTTGGTCGTCAGATCAATCAGCCCCAGCATTTT. Translation: CASSVGRQINQPQHF.

The V call is TRBV6-9, the J call TRBJ1-5; no reliable D call. The CDR3 runs 13 residues. Germline V lookup: CDR1 MNHGY, CDR2 SVAAGI. Trimming removed 3 bases from V and 7 bases from J, with 10 bases in between. CDR3 DNA sequence: TGTGCCAGCAGTTACAGTTTCGACCAGCCCCAGCATTTT. This gives the protein CASSYSFDQPQHF.

Only a few counts were recorded for this clonotype. V and J are TRBV6-1 and TRBJ2-7, with D possibly called TRBD1 or TRBD2 (5 bases each). The germline V and J ends were trimmed by 6 bases and 3 bases, with 15 bases remaining between them. This CDR3 is built from 14 residues. Germline CDR1 is MNHNS and CDR2 is SASEGT. The CDR3 loop reads CASSKGTPGYEQYF. The CDR3 DNA sequence: TGTGCCAGCAGCAAGGGGACGCCCGGCTACGAGCAGTACTTC.

This clonotype has at least ten counts. This chain connects TRBV18 to TRBJ2-3; possibly TRBD2 for D (6 bases). This CDR3 is built from 15 residues. V dropped 6 bases and J dropped 2 bases, with 15 bases sitting between them. CDR1 is KGHSH and CDR2 is LQKENI in the germline V gene. CDR3 coding DNA: TGTGCCAGCTCGGGACCGGGACTTCTCACAGATACGCAGTATTTT. Translation: CASSGPGLLTDTQYF. Full variable domain (outside the CDR3, taken from reference TRBV18 and TRBJ2-3): NAGVMQNPRHLVRRRGQEARLRCSPMKGHSHVYWYRQLPEEGLKFMVYLQKENIIDESGMPKERFSAEFPKEGPSILRIQQVVRGDSAAYFCASSGPGLLTDTQYFGPGTRLTVL.

V is TRBV4-1 and J is TRBJ1-2; 8 positions match TRBD1. The V gene end was trimmed by 4 bases and the J gene end by 4 bases; junction bases not matched to a gene: 8. CDR3 size: 15 residues. Germline V gives CDR1 MGHRA, CDR2 YSYEKL. The CDR3, as DNA: TGCGCCAGCAGCCTCGTACAGGGGGGATCCTATGGCTACACCTTC. Translation: CASSLVQGGSYGYTF.

This clonotype was recorded at least ten times. This chain uses TRBV20-1 with TRBJ1-5; D is possibly TRBD1 (6 bases). CDR3 length equals 14 residues. The germline V gene has CDR1 DFQATT and CDR2 SNEGSKA (reference sequence). The V end was cut by 5 bases, the J end by 0 bases, with 11 bases between. The CDR3 region has the DNA TGCAGTGCTGAGACAGGCTATAGCAATCAGCCCCAGCATTTT. This sequence encodes CSAETGYSNQPQHF.

This clonotype was seen only a few times. V usage is TRBV10-1 and J usage is TRBJ2-2, with 10 bases aligning to TRBD1. From germline, CDR1 is WNHNN and CDR2 SYGVQD (reference sequence). The CDR3 contains 14 residues. V lost 7 bases to trimming and J lost 5 bases; unmatched junction nucleotides: 4. The DNA for the CDR3 is TGCGCCAGCAAAGGACAGGGGGAGACCGGGGAGCTGTTTTTT. Its translation: CASKGQGETGELFF.

The V call is TRBV6-4, the J call TRBJ2-7, with TRBD1 matching 12 bases. The V gene end was trimmed by 8 bases and the J gene end by 10 bases; junction bases not matched to a gene: 15. Germline V CDR1 and CDR2: MRHNA, SNTAGT. This CDR3 is 15 amino acids long. CDR3 sequence reads: CASPTMGQGAGEQYF. In DNA, the CDR3 is TGTGCCAGCCCGACCATGGGACAGGGGGCCGGTGAACAGTACTTC.

The chain recombines TRBV7-2 with TRBJ1-5, with 7 bases lining up with TRBD1. The V gene end was trimmed by 5 bases and the J gene end by 0 bases; junction bases not matched to a gene: 10. There are 17 residues in the CDR3. Germline-derived CDR1 and CDR2 are SGHTA and FQGNSA. CDR3 coding DNA: TGTGCCAGCAGCGGACACAGGGGCCCTTATAGCAATCAGCCCCAGCATTTT. This sequence encodes CASSGHRGPYSNQPQHF.

This clonotype was counted between two and nine times. The J gene is TRBJ1-5, the V gene TRBV7-8; D is undetermined. V was pared by 5 bases and J by 0 bases, with 8 bases between. This CDR3 region has 14 residues. The V gene's germline CDR1 is SGHVS and CDR2 FQNEAQ. The CDR3 sequence: CASSRGDSNQPQHF. In nucleotides, the CDR3 is TGTGCCAGCAGCCGAGGCGATAGCAATCAGCCCCAGCATTTT.

At least ten counts were recorded for this clonotype. The chain is built from TRBV7-2 and TRBJ1-1; maybe TRBD1 (5 bases). The CDR3 has 14 amino acids. Trimming shortened V by 3 bases and J by 5 bases, and 13 bases separated the two germline ends. Looked up from germline, CDR1 is SGHTA and CDR2 is FQGNSA. The DNA for the CDR3 is TGTGCCAGCAGCTTTAAGACAGCGAGGACTGAAGCTTTCTTT. Protein: CASSFKTARTEAFF.

About this clonotype: With a much larger clone just one base away, this may be a read error. This rearrangement joins TRBV18 to TRBJ2-2; 9 bases are shared with TRBD1. CDR3 length: 15 residues. Germline-derived CDR1 and CDR2 are KGHSH and LQKENI. CDR3 region: CASSSPGQGGGELFF. The CDR3 nucleotides are TGTGCCAGCTCATCACCGGGACAGGGCGGCGGGGAGCTGTTTTTT.

The genes are TRBV14 and TRBJ2-7; 14 bases fit TRBD2. This CDR3 is 19 amino acids long. After removal of 3 bases from V and 0 bases from J, the junction contained 10 bases not matched to a gene. The germline V gene encodes CDR1 SGHDN and CDR2 FVKESK. The CDR3 spells CASSHEYGLAGGLSYEQYF. The CDR3 DNA sequence: TGTGCCAGCAGCCACGAATATGGACTAGCGGGAGGACTCTCCTACGAGCAGTACTTC.

This chain links TRBV2 with TRBJ2-5; D perhaps matches TRBD1 (6 bases). Looked up from germline, CDR1 is SNHLY and CDR2 is FYNNEI. Trimming left V 6 bases short and J 6 bases short, with 23 bases between. The CDR3 runs to 16 residues. The CDR3 DNA is TGTGCCAGCAGCTTGGGAAACGCAGGGGTCGGGAAGACCCAGTACTTC. It translates to CASSLGNAGVGKTQYF.

To note about this clonotype: A much larger clone is a single base away; this may be a read error. The conserved phenylalanine or tryptophan is not found at the CDR3 terminus, so this likely reflects a read error. The chain carries TRBV2 and TRBJ2-7; D gene ambiguous. Germline CDR1 is SNHLY and CDR2 is FYNNEI. The ends were cut back, 1 base at V and 8 bases at J, with 12 bases in the middle. CDR3 size: 13 residues. The CDR3 DNA sequence: TGTGCCAGCAGTGAAGGTGGCCCTAGAAAGCAGTACCTC. It codes for CASSEGGPRKQYL.

This clonotype was seen many times. The chain is built from TRBV27 and TRBJ2-7, with D perhaps matching TRBD1 or TRBD2 (5 bases each). The V gene lost 1 base and the J gene lost 3 bases, with 7 bases spanning the gap. There are 13 residues in the CDR3. Looked up from germline, CDR1 is MNHEY and CDR2 is SMNVEV (reference sequence). The DNA of the CDR3 is TGTGCCAGCAGTTTATGGGGGAACTACGAGCAGTACTTC. This codes for CASSLWGNYEQYF.

Of note for this clonotype: A read error is possible here, since a much larger clone lies one base away. The rearrangement joins TRBV7-9 to TRBJ2-7, with 8 bases aligning to TRBD1. The CDR3 sequence is 14 residues long. The V gene end was trimmed by 5 bases and the J gene end by 3 bases; junction bases not matched to a gene: 6. Germline V gene lookup returns CDR1 SEHNR and CDR2 FQNEAQ (reference sequence). This chain's CDR3 is CASSTTGEVYEQYF. CDR3 sequence (DNA): TGTGCCAGCAGCACGACAGGGGAGGTCTACGAGCAGTACTTC.

In its sample, this clonotype was seen many times. The CDR3, as DNA: TGTGCCAGCAGCCAAGACGGAGGTAGAGGCTCGACAGAAACTAATGAAAAACTGTTTTTT. This codes for CASSQDGGRGSTETNEKLFF. The chain combines TRBV4-2 with TRBJ1-4; possible D gene TRBD1, 5 bases. In germline, CDR1 is LGHNA, CDR2 YNFKEQ. The CDR3 runs to 20 residues. V lost 0 bases and J lost 1, with 21 bases in between.

The chain joins TRBV29-1 to TRBJ1-2; the match to TRBD1 covers 10 bases. The CDR3 is made up of 14 amino acids. V trimming: 7 bases; J trimming: 6 bases; junction bases outside the gene matches: 11. Germline values: CDR1 SQVTM, CDR2 ANQGSEA. CDR3 sequence reads: CSGRGTGAPNGYTF. The CDR3 nucleotides are TGCAGCGGTCGGGGGACAGGGGCACCCAATGGCTACACCTTC.

This clonotype was detected only a few times. The rearrangement links TRBV5-1 to TRBJ2-7; D may correspond to TRBD1 or TRBD2 (5 bases each). The CDR3 spans 17 residues. V was trimmed by 4 bases and J by 5 bases, leaving 25 bases between them. Germline lookup yields CDR1 SGHRS and CDR2 YFSETQ. CDR3 in amino acids: CASSQKPARGPDHEQYF. For the CDR3, the DNA is TGCGCCAGCAGCCAAAAACCCGCTAGGGGACCCGACCACGAGCAGTACTTC.